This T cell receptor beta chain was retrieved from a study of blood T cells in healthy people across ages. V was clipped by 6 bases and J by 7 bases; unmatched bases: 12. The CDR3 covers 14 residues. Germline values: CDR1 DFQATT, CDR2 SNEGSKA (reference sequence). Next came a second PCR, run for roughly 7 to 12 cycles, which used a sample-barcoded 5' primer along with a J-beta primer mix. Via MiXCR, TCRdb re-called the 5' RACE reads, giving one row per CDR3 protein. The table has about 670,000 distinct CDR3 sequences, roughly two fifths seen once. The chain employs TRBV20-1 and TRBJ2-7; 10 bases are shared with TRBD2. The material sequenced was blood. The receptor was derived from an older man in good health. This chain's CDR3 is CSAPSSGSGVEQYF. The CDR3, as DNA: TGCAGTGCGCCGTCTAGCGGGAGTGGTGTTGAGCAGTACTTC.